This T cell receptor (beta chain) came from a study of CD8 T cells in ankylosing spondylitis. The CDR3 is 15 residues long. The J segment lost 0 bases and the V segment lost 5 bases, leaving 4 bases of the junction unmatched. In germline, CDR1 is LGHNT, CDR2 FRNRAP. Library preparation for TCR beta used quantitative 5'-RACE with molecular barcodes. TCRdb analysed the 5' RACE reads with MiXCR anew, one entry per CDR3 protein. The table lists approximately 500,000 distinct CDR3 sequences, roughly an eighth of them singletons. About this clonotype: As yet, its antigen is unknown.

Broader study findings: Disease-linked clones displayed a CD8+ phenotype and appeared relatively rarely in peripheral blood. Disease-linked clones reportedly showed significant enrichment in matched ankylosing spondylitis synovial fluid. Previous work reported some of these motif variants in the synovial fluid and blood of reactive arthritis. A TCR beta motif made of about 8 highly homologous variants seemed typical of ankylosing spondylitis blood.

This receptor was identified in a male donor with ankylosing spondylitis. The chain has TRBV12-5 and TRBJ2-1, with 7 bases fitting TRBD2. The sequenced material came from blood, either unsorted or a sorted T cell fraction (not recorded which). The CDR3 loop is CASGPSGSSYNEQFF. CDR3 coding DNA: TGTGCTAGTGGTCCTAGCGGAAGCTCCTACAATGAGCAGTTCTTC.